This T cell receptor beta chain appears in the sequencing data of a study of radiotherapy plus CTLA-4 blockade in lung cancer. The V gene's germline CDR1 is SNHLY and CDR2 FYNNEI. The CDR3 is 15 residues long. After removal of 7 bases from V and 1 base from J, the junction contained 8 bases not matched to a gene. Data came from immunoSEQ multiplex PCR; TCRdb stores just in-frame clones and leaves some out. Of approximately 34,000 clones detected, roughly 70% appear once; the ten largest clones hold under 5%. Study findings and constraints: Per reports, early blood T cell clone dynamics, plus interferon-beta, forecast response most strongly. Some TCR clones had been derived from tumors. These clones expanded in peripheral blood after radiotherapy plus ipilimumab.

A word on this clone: Its antigen is unidentified.

The chain joins TRBV2 to TRBJ2-3; TRBD2 matches 7 bases. This TCR derives from a human donor with non-small cell lung cancer who had stable disease on radiotherapy plus ipilimumab. The sample consisted of peripheral blood, taken from a patient treated with radiotherapy plus ipilimumab. The CDR3 sequence is CASKRASGRTDTQYF. In DNA form, the CDR3 reads TGTGCCAGCAAAAGGGCTAGCGGACGCACAGATACGCAGTATTTT.